This TCR beta chain was captured in a study of CD8 T cells in Susac syndrome. The study, taken as a whole, reports: The relatively small number of individuals in the TCR sequencing and HLA analysis was acknowledged by the study.

RNA amounts of about 0.45 to 1 ug underwent reverse transcription with random hexamers. TCRdb passed the immunoSEQ multiplex PCR reads through MiXCR, listing each CDR3 protein once. In the table there are roughly 80,000 distinct CDR3 sequences, more than 85% of which are singletons. With respect to this clonotype: No antigen is known for it.

The CDR3 extends over 16 amino acids. Per the germline V gene, CDR1 is SGDLS and CDR2 is YYNGEE. The ends were cut back, 3 bases at V and 3 bases at J, with 18 bases in the middle. This chain links TRBV9 with TRBJ1-1; the D gene is possibly TRBD1 (5 bases). Sequenced material: CD8+ T cells from PBMCs. The TCR was taken from a human donor with multiple sclerosis. CDR3 protein: CASSGSPLEGYTEAFF. The CDR3 nucleotides read TGTGCCAGCAGCGGTAGTCCACTAGAGGGGTACACTGAAGCTTTCTTT. The whole variable domain, remainder taken from reference TRBV9 and TRBJ1-1, is DSGVTQTPKHLITATGQRVTLRCSPRSGDLSVYWYQQSLDQGLQFLIQYYNGEERAKGNILERFSAQQFPDLHSELNLSSLELGDSALYFCASSGSPLEGYTEAFFGQGTRLTVV.